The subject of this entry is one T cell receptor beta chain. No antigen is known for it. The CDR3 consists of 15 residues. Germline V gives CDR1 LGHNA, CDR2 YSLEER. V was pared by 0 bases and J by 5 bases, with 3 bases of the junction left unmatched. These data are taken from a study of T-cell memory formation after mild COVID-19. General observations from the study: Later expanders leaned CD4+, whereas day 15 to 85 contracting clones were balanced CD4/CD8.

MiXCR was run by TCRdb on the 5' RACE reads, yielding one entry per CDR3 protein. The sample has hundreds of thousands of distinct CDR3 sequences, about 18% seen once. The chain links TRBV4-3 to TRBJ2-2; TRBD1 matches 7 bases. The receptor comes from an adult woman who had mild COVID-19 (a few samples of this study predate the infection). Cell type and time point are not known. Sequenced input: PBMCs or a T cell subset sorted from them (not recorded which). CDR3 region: CASSQDQQGTGELFF. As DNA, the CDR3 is TGCGCCAGCAGCCAAGATCAACAGGGGACCGGGGAGCTGTTTTTT.